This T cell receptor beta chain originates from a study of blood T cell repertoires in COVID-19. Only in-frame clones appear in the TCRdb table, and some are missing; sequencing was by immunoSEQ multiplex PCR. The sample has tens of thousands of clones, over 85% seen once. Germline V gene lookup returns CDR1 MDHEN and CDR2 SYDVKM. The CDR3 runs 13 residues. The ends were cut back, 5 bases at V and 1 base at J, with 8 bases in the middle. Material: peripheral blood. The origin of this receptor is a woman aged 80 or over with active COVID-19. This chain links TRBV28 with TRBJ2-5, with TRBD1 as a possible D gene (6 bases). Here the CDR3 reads CASSGQFQETQYF. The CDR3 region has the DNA TGTGCCAGCAGTGGACAGTTCCAAGAGACCCAGTACTTC.